Listed below are T cell receptor beta chains from one sample, sequenced in a study of cytomegalovirus exposure and HLA in healthy donors. Here immunoSEQ multiplex PCR was the method, and the copy in TCRdb shows in-frame clones only, minus some. This sample has about 210,000 clones; approximately 81% occur once, and the top ten carry about 0.25%. The source material was PBMCs. All receptors derive from a girl aged 2-10 years in good health and CMV-seronegative. The CDR3 runs from the conserved cysteine through the conserved F or W. D genes are given only for firm matches. Rows may omit the clone size; those that give it use once, few, many or a size class.

TRBV15	.	.	TRBJ2-5	TGTGCCACCAGCAGAGATCGTGGAGGGTTAGAGACCCAGTACTTC	CATSRDRGGLETQYF
TRBV5-8	few	.	TRBJ1-3	TGTGCCAGCAGCTCTTACATTTACTCTGGAAACACCATATATTTT	CASSSYIYSGNTIYF
TRBV5-1	once	.	TRBJ2-3	TGCGCCAGTCTAGGTTCCACAGATACGCAGTATTTT	CASLGSTDTQYF
TRBV19	.	TRBD1	TRBJ1-6	TGTGCCAGTAGCGAACGGACAGGGGATAATTCACCCCTCCACTTT	CASSERTGDNSPLHF
TRBV27	.	TRBD1	TRBJ2-1	TGTGCCAGCAGTTCGGGACAGGGCTACTACAATGAGCAGTTCTTC	CASSSGQGYYNEQFF
TRBV6-4	.	.	TRBJ2-2	TGTGCCAGCAGTGCCAGCCTAGGGCGGGCCGGGGAGCTGTTTTTT	CASSASLGRAGELFF
TRBV9	.	.	TRBJ2-1	TGTGCCAGCAGCGTAGTAGGGGGGGCGCAGTTCTTC	CASSVVGGAQFF
TRBV10-3	.	TRBD2	TRBJ2-7	TGTGCCATCAGCACCAGAGCGGGAGGGCCCTACGAGCAGTACTTC	CAISTRAGGPYEQYF
TRBV4-2	few	TRBD2	TRBJ2-4	TGTGCCAGCAGCGGGACTAGCGGGGGGGGCCCGCGGTACTTC	CASSGTSGGGPRYF
TRBV6-5	.	.	TRBJ1-1	TGTGCCAGCAGTCCCAGGGTGAACACTGAAGCTTTCTTT	CASSPRVNTEAFF
TRBV5-6	.	.	TRBJ1-2	TGTGCCAGCAGCTTGAGAAGGACAAACCCCTATGGCTACACCTTC	CASSLRRTNPYGYTF
TRBV4-1	.	TRBD2	TRBJ2-3	TGCGCCAGCCGGGGGGGCGCCCCGCGCACAGATACGCAGTATTTT	CASRGGAPRTDTQYF
TRBV10-3	.	TRBD1	TRBJ1-3	TGTGCCATCGGGACAGGGGGTGGAAACACCATATATTTT	CAIGTGGGNTIYF
TRBV10-3	few	.	TRBJ1-1	TGTGCCATCAGTGAGGGGGCGGACACTGAAGCTTTCTTT	CAISEGADTEAFF
TRBV12-5	.	.	TRBJ2-7	TGTGCTAGTGGTTTGCTCCGGGACTGGGATTTAGGAACCTACGAGCAGTACTTC	CASGLLRDWDLGTYEQYF
TRBV2	.	.	TRBJ1-3	TGTGCCAGCAGATCCGAACCGGGCTCTGGAAACACCATATATTTT	CASRSEPGSGNTIYF
TRBV7-9	.	.	TRBJ2-5	TGTTCCAGCAGCACCGCCTTGAGGGCCCAAGAGACCCAGTACTTC	CSSSTALRAQETQYF
TRBV25-1	few	TRBD1	TRBJ1-2	TGTGCCAGCAGCCCGGGACAGGAAAGGTCCTACACCTTC	CASSPGQERSYTF
TRBV2	.	TRBD2	TRBJ2-5	TGTGCCAGCAGTCCGGGACTAGCGGGGGCCCGGGAGACCCAGTACTTC	CASSPGLAGARETQYF